This TCR beta chain was sequenced in a study of spatial heterogeneity in lung cancer. TCRdb ran MiXCR on the 5' RACE reads and lists one entry per CDR3 protein. Of 40,000 to 45,000 distinct CDR3 sequences in the sample, under 7.5% are singletons; the top ten hold about 45%. Noted time point: sample taken at primary tumor resection. This CDR3 is 16 amino acids long. The germline V gene encodes CDR1 DFQATT and CDR2 SNEGSKA (reference sequence). J was trimmed by 4 bases and V by 4 bases; bases with no gene match: 12. This clonotype came up a few times. The receptor's source is a female donor with early-stage non-small cell lung cancer. The input for sequencing was PBMCs, taken at surgery. This sequence joins TRBV20-1 and TRBJ2-1; 8 bases are a match to TRBD2. Here the CDR3 reads CSANPLAEPRYNEQFF. CDR3 coding DNA: TGCAGTGCTAACCCACTAGCGGAACCCCGGTACAATGAGCAGTTCTTC.